The source of this TCR beta chain is a study of sequential checkpoint blockade in melanoma. Here immunoSEQ multiplex PCR was the method, and the copy in TCRdb shows in-frame clones only, minus some. The sample has more than 9,000 clones, 76% seen once. This CDR3 is built from 15 residues. The germline V gene has CDR1 SGDLS and CDR2 YYNGEE. Trimming pared 4 bases from V and 7 bases from J, leaving 20 bases between. Noted treatment: randomized to nivolumab then ipilimumab (arm A) or the reverse (arm B). The TCR comes from a human donor with melanoma. The chain links TRBV9 to TRBJ1-2; TRBD1 might be the D (6 bases). The sample in question was CD8+ T cells sorted from blood (inferred from file names), obtained from a patient given nivolumab and ipilimumab in sequence. CDR3 sequence (DNA): TGTGCCAGCAGCCCCGCCAGCCCAGGGGCTACTGGCTACACCTTC. This encodes CASSPASPGATGYTF.